The 14 T cell receptor beta chains in this list originate from one sample, sequenced in a study of metastatic and nonmetastatic thyroid tumors. Until they underwent thyroid surgery, no patient had received any treatment. Using MiXCR, TCRdb reanalyzed the PCR reads. This table has 15,000 to 20,000 clones, approximately 25% appearing once. What was sequenced was adjacent normal tissue. The source of these receptors is a female donor with papillary thyroid cancer or a benign thyroid nodule (not recorded which). Some clones in this sample may be carry-over from other donors' samples.

In this sample, this clone turned up a few times. V gene TRBV6-1 combines with J gene TRBJ1-4; D is unresolved. The germline V and J ends were trimmed by 4 bases and 2 bases, with 5 bases remaining between them. The CDR3 length is 13 residues. Germline V lookup: CDR1 MNHNS, CDR2 SASEGT. CDR3 sequence: CASSGWTNEKLFF. DNA of the CDR3: TGTGCCAGCAGTGGATGGACTAATGAAAAACTGTTTTTT.

This clone was detected ten times or more. This chain connects TRBV2 to TRBJ1-2; 11 positions agree with TRBD1. This CDR3 has 15 amino acids. J was trimmed by 4 bases and V by 7 bases; bases with no gene match: 8. CDR1 is SNHLY, CDR2 FYNNEI, per germline. CDR3 coding DNA: TGTGCCAGCACCGGACAGGGGGCGCAAAGCTATGGCTACACCTTC. It codes for CASTGQGAQSYGYTF.

This chain links TRBV5-1 with TRBJ2-1; 10 bases agree with TRBD1. This CDR3 spans 13 amino acids. Germline V gene lookup returns CDR1 SGHRS and CDR2 YFSETQ. V lost 4 bases, J lost 6 bases, and 1 base stayed unmatched. The CDR3, as DNA: TGCGCCAGCAGCCGGACAGGGGGCAATGAGCAGTTCTTC. This gives the protein CASSRTGGNEQFF.

CDR3 bases: TGCGCCAGCAGCCAAGGGTTGGCAACTAATGAAAAACTGTTTTTT. This gives the protein CASSQGLATNEKLFF. The chain has TRBV4-1 and TRBJ1-4; D call uncertain. Germline-derived CDR1 and CDR2 are MGHRA and YSYEKL. This CDR3 region has 15 residues. The V end was cut by 1 base, the J end by 0 bases, with 6 bases between.

This clone was seen many times. The rearrangement joins TRBV6-1 to TRBJ1-6, with TRBD1 matching 7 bases. Trimming at V came to 7 bases and at J to 8 bases, leaving 17 bases not matched to a gene. The CDR3 is 17 amino acids. CDR1 and CDR2 (germline): MNHNS, SASEGT. CDR3 amino acids: CASTLLRGGPAYSPLHF. Here the CDR3 DNA reads TGTGCCAGCACCCTTCTCAGGGGGGGTCCGGCATATTCACCCCTCCACTTT.

In this sample, this clone turned up a few times. V is TRBV12-5 and J is TRBJ1-2; 9 bases agree with TRBD1. V was clipped by 6 bases and J by 7 bases; unmatched bases: 15. CDR1 and CDR2 from the germline V gene are LGHNT and FRNRAP. The CDR3 totals 16 residues. CDR3 amino acids: CASGNIVIGTGSGYTF. CDR3 sequence (DNA): TGTGCTAGTGGAAATATCGTTATAGGGACAGGGTCTGGCTACACCTTC.

The chain couples TRBV7-9 to TRBJ1-6; TRBD1 aligns across 7 bases. The CDR3 is 14 amino acids. Germline-derived CDR1 and CDR2 are SEHNR and FQNEAQ (reference sequence). V dropped 8 bases and J dropped 7; count of bases not matched to a gene: 8. CDR3 region: CASERGPGNSPLHF. The CDR3 region has the DNA TGTGCCAGCGAGAGGGGGCCGGGGAATTCACCCCTCCACTTT.

The genes are TRBV28 and TRBJ1-4; the match to TRBD1 covers 9 bases. The CDR3 is 13 residues long. Germline CDR1 and CDR2: MDHEN and SYDVKM. Trimming at V came to 5 bases and at J to 8 bases, leaving 3 bases not matched to a gene. CDR3 in amino acids: CASSGTGWEKLFF. The CDR3 DNA sequence: TGTGCCAGCAGTGGGACAGGGTGGGAAAAACTGTTTTTT.

This clone was counted a few times. The rearrangement links TRBV6-2 or TRBV6-3 to TRBJ1-2, with TRBD1 as a possible D gene (5 bases). The germline CDR1 and CDR2 sequences are MNHEY and SVGEGT. Trimming cost V 5 bases and J 7 bases, with 8 bases left between them. The CDR3 is 11 amino acids. The CDR3 is CASSNQGGYTF. The DNA for the CDR3 is TGTGCCAGCAGTAATCAGGGTGGCTACACCTTC.

This chain joins TRBV30 and TRBJ1-6; 8 nucleotides line up with TRBD1. The CDR3 has 14 residues. The germline gives CDR1 GTSNPN, CDR2 SVGIG (reference sequence). The trim removed 1 base at V and 9 bases at J, leaving 5 bases unmatched. The CDR3 region has the DNA TGTGCCTGGAGTGAGCCAGGGGGCGTTTCACCCCTCCACTTT. The encoded protein is CAWSEPGGVSPLHF.

DNA of the CDR3: TGCGCCAGCAGCTTGGAACTAGCGGGAGGTAAGGATGAGCAGTTCTTC. Encoded protein: CASSLELAGGKDEQFF. The chain employs TRBV5-1 and TRBJ2-1; the match to TRBD2 covers 12 bases. Germline V gives CDR1 SGHRS, CDR2 YFSETQ. Germline trimming cut 0 bases from V and 8 bases from J; bases unmatched to any gene: 6. CDR3 length equals 16 residues.

J is TRBJ1-6 and V is TRBV2, with no clear D. Trimming took 3 bases from V and 0 from J, leaving 6 bases between them. In germline, CDR1 is SNHLY, CDR2 FYNNEI. The CDR3 spans 15 residues. Here the CDR3 reads CASSDEGSYNSPLHF. Here the CDR3 DNA reads TGTGCCAGCAGTGATGAGGGCTCCTATAATTCACCCCTCCACTTT.

This clone was counted a few times. The J gene is TRBJ2-1, the V gene TRBV10-2; 10 nucleotides align to TRBD2. V shed 9 bases and J 3 bases; nucleotides not matched to a gene: 5. This CDR3 contains 14 residues. CDR1 and CDR2 (germline): WSHSY, SAAADI. CDR3 sequence (DNA): TGCGCCAGTACACTAGCGGGAATCTACAATGAGCAGTTCTTC. Encoded protein: CASTLAGIYNEQFF.

This clone was detected only a few times. V usage is TRBV6-1 and J usage is TRBJ2-7; TRBD2 matches 7 bases. There are 15 residues in the CDR3. Germline lookup yields CDR1 MNHNS and CDR2 SASEGT. The V and J ends lost 6 bases and 0 bases, in that order; junction bases with no gene match: 8. The CDR3 nucleotides read TGTGCCAGCAGCCACACGGGAGGCCTCTCCTACGAGCAGTACTTC. Its translation is CASSHTGGLSYEQYF.